The 27 T cell receptor beta chains below all came from one sample that was sequenced in a study of vaccination and CD4 T cells after COVID-19. With the Oncomine TCR Beta short-read assay, DNA from cultured CD4+ T cells was sequenced. TCRdb fed the PCR reads into MiXCR, producing one record per CDR3 protein. In the table there are around 11,000 distinct CDR3 sequences, roughly 61% of which are singletons. For these receptors, no antigen is known. Described treatment: roughly 11-day PBMC culture with coronavirus spike peptide pools or control peptides (ViraFEST assay). The material sequenced was CD4+ T cells from blood, cultured in vitro, taken before SARS-CoV-2 vaccination. The receptors originated from a human donor who had recovered from COVID-19.

This clonotype appeared a few times. The chain combines TRBV7-9 with TRBJ2-5, with 9 bases that match TRBD1. The CDR3 is 14 amino acids. V shed 5 bases and J 5 bases; nucleotides not matched to a gene: 6. CDR1 is SEHNR, CDR2 FQNEAQ, per germline (reference sequence). Here the CDR3 DNA reads TGTGCCAGCAGCGTGCGACAGGGGGGGGAGACCCAGTACTTC. Translated: CASSVRQGGETQYF.

This chain links TRBV6-1 with TRBJ2-2; no definite D call. Germline CDR1 and CDR2: MNHNS and SASEGT. This CDR3 has 17 residues. Trimming took off 0 bases at V and 6 bases at J, with 17 bases between the two ends. Here the CDR3 DNA reads TGTGCCAGCAGTGAAGCCGTATCCTTGCGTACCCCCGGGGAGCTGTTTTTT. This translates into CASSEAVSLRTPGELFF.

This clonotype was detected once. The rearrangement joins TRBV6-4 to TRBJ2-1; the match to TRBD2 covers 12 bases. Trimming removed 5 bases from V and 2 bases from J; junction bases left unmatched: 1. This CDR3 contains 15 residues. The germline V gene encodes CDR1 MRHNA and CDR2 SNTAGT. The CDR3, as DNA: TGTGCCAGCAGTCCTAGCGGGAGGGCCTACAATGAGCAGTTCTTC. Protein sequence: CASSPSGRAYNEQFF.

A note on this clonotype: The junction shows a germline mismatch at one end, possibly a read error. The chain recombines TRBV7-8 with TRBJ2-3; 10 nucleotides agree with TRBD2. Germline lookup yields CDR1 SGHVS and CDR2 FQNEAQ. This CDR3 region has 15 residues. This chain's CDR3 is CASSLLAGAQSTQYF. The DNA of the CDR3 is TGTGCCAGCAGCTTACTAGCGGGAGCACAGTCTACGCAGTACTTT.

The chain carries TRBV7-8 and TRBJ2-5, with D perhaps matching TRBD2 (6 bases). Germline CDR1 is SGHVS and CDR2 is FQNEAQ. Trimming pared 3 bases from V and 4 bases from J, leaving 9 bases between. The CDR3 has 13 amino acids. The CDR3 region has the DNA TGTGCCAGCAGCTTCCCGGGAGTAGAGACCCAGTACTTC. Translation: CASSFPGVETQYF. Together with reference TRBV7-8 and TRBJ2-5, the CDR3 gives the full variable domain: GAGVSQSPRYKVAKRGQDVALRCDPISGHVSLFWYQQALGQGPEFLTYFQNEAQLDKSGLPSDRFFAERPEGSVSTLKIQRTQQEDSAVYLCASSFPGVETQYFGPGTRLLVL.

This chain uses TRBV7-9 with TRBJ2-1; TRBD1 is a possible D gene (7 bases). Trimming took 5 bases from V and 7 from J, leaving 18 bases between them. Germline V gene data show CDR1 as SEHNR and CDR2 as FQNEAQ (reference sequence). The CDR3 runs 15 residues. CDR3 protein: CASSRYPTGRNEQFF. Written as DNA, the CDR3 is TGTGCCAGCAGCCGATACCCGACAGGGAGGAATGAGCAGTTCTTC.

The rearrangement joins TRBV27 to TRBJ1-5; 8 bases are shared with TRBD1. CDR3 size: 15 residues. The V and J ends lost 3 bases and 4 bases, in that order; junction bases with no gene match: 5. Looked up from germline, CDR1 is MNHEY and CDR2 is SMNVEV (reference sequence). The CDR3 loop is CASSFLYRGNQPQHF. As DNA, the CDR3 is TGTGCCAGCAGTTTTTTATACAGGGGGAATCAGCCCCAGCATTTT.

The rearrangement joins TRBV6-1 to TRBJ1-5; D unresolved. CDR1 is MNHNS and CDR2 is SASEGT in the germline V gene. Trimming removed 5 bases at V and 1 base at J, with 12 bases between. This CDR3 has 15 amino acids. The CDR3 protein is CASSQGSTSNQPQHF. For the CDR3, the DNA is TGTGCCAGCAGTCAAGGGTCGACGAGCAATCAGCCCCAGCATTTT.

This clonotype was observed a handful of times. This chain links TRBV7-8 with TRBJ2-5, with 8 nucleotides matching TRBD2. V was pared by 5 bases and J by 5 bases, with 10 bases of the junction left unmatched. CDR3 length: 15 residues. CDR1 is SGHVS and CDR2 is FQNEAQ in the germline V gene. In DNA, the CDR3 is TGTGCCAGCAGCCGCCGGACTAGCTCGTTGGAGACCCAGTACTTC. Its protein is CASSRRTSSLETQYF.

V and J are TRBV20-1 and TRBJ2-7; the D is unclear. The CDR3 extends over 9 amino acids. Trimming pared 5 bases from V and 5 bases from J, leaving 4 bases between. The germline gives CDR1 DFQATT, CDR2 SNEGSKA (reference sequence). The CDR3 DNA sequence: TGCAGTGCTGGGAACGAGCAGTACTTC. As protein: CSAGNEQYF.

The gene calls are TRBV20-1 and TRBJ1-5; D unclear. In germline, CDR1 is DFQATT, CDR2 SNEGSKA (reference sequence). V lost 0 bases and J lost 4, with 10 bases in between. The CDR3 is 14 amino acids. CDR3 loop: CSARDFTANQPQHF. In DNA, the CDR3 is TGCAGTGCTAGAGATTTTACAGCTAATCAGCCCCAGCATTTT.

This chain links TRBV27 with TRBJ2-2; 10 bases line up with TRBD2. The length of the CDR3 is 19 residues. Germline CDR1 MNHEY, CDR2 SMNVEV (reference sequence). The trim removed 5 bases at V and 6 bases at J, leaving 18 bases unmatched. CDR3 sequence (DNA): TGTGCCAGCAGTCCTATTAGCGGGAGGTCCCTTCTGAGTCCCGGGGAGCTGTTTTTT. This sequence encodes CASSPISGRSLLSPGELFF.

This clonotype was observed a handful of times. The V gene is TRBV20-1, the J gene TRBJ2-3; 9 nucleotides agree with TRBD2. V lost 7 bases, J lost 4 bases, and 12 bases stayed unmatched. CDR1 and CDR2 (germline): DFQATT, SNEGSKA (reference sequence). This CDR3 has 15 amino acids. This CDR3 is CSEVDQREAADTQYF. CDR3 nucleotide sequence: TGCAGTGAGGTTGACCAGCGGGAGGCCGCAGATACGCAGTATTTT.

The V call is TRBV12-3 or TRBV12-4, the J call TRBJ1-6, with D possibly matching TRBD1 (5 bases). V lost 7 bases to trimming and J lost 9 bases, with 22 bases between them. This CDR3 has 16 residues. CDR3 in amino acids: CASTTSLFQGGSPLHF. In DNA form, the CDR3 reads TGTGCCAGCACCACGTCCCTCTTCCAGGGAGGTTCACCCCTCCACTTT.

The chain combines TRBV29-1 with TRBJ2-1, with D unresolved. The CDR3 length is 12 residues. Trimming pared 7 bases from V and 12 bases from J, leaving 19 bases between. Germline V lookup: CDR1 SQVTM, CDR2 ANQGSEA. CDR3 protein: CSGRNSLFGQFF. CDR3 DNA: TGCAGCGGTCGGAACTCCTTGTTCGGGCAGTTCTTC.

The rearrangement uses TRBV6-1 and TRBJ1-2; 7 bases line up with TRBD1. The CDR3 consists of 13 residues. CDR1 and CDR2 from the germline V gene are MNHNS and SASEGT. V lost 6 bases to trimming and J lost 7 bases; unmatched junction nucleotides: 8. CDR3 in amino acids: CASRRTGAFGYTF. The CDR3 nucleotides read TGTGCCAGCAGACGCACAGGGGCCTTTGGCTACACCTTC.

This clonotype was seen a handful of times. This rearrangement joins TRBV6-1 to TRBJ1-2, with 8 nucleotides matching TRBD1. CDR3 length: 15 amino acids. J gave up 7 bases and V 1 base, and 8 bases lay outside the gene matches. Germline CDR1 and CDR2: MNHNS and SASEGT. DNA for the CDR3: TGTGCCAGCAGTGAAGTGCAGGGGGCGCCTTTTGGCTACACCTTC. Translated, it gives CASSEVQGAPFGYTF.

The chain recombines TRBV12-3 or TRBV12-4 with TRBJ1-6, with D hard to call. V was shortened by 3 bases and J by 6 bases, with 12 bases between the two germline ends. The length of the CDR3 is 15 residues. The CDR3 nucleotides read TGTGCCAGCAGTTTTGGCCGCTCCCGTAATTCACCCCTCCACTTT. Its protein product is CASSFGRSRNSPLHF.

The table lists this clonotype with a few counts. The chain carries TRBV20-1 and TRBJ2-1; D is uncertain. From germline, CDR1 is DFQATT and CDR2 SNEGSKA (reference sequence). The CDR3 runs 11 residues. The V and J ends lost 3 bases and 4 bases respectively, with 4 bases between them. CDR3 sequence (DNA): TGCAGTGCTAGCAATTACAATGAGCAGTTCTTC. Translation gives CSASNYNEQFF.

This rearrangement joins TRBV4-1 to TRBJ2-7; D perhaps matches TRBD2 (7 bases). CDR3 length: 15 amino acids. CDR1 MGHRA and CDR2 YSYEKL come from the germline V gene. Trimming shortened V by 1 base and J by 1 base, and 11 bases separated the two germline ends. DNA for the CDR3: TGCGCCAGCAGCCAAGGGGGGGGCGGATCCTACGAGCAGTACTTC. Its translation is CASSQGGGGSYEQYF.

The chain couples TRBV11-2 to TRBJ2-6, with no clear D. In germline, CDR1 is SGHAT, CDR2 FQNNGV. Trimming pared 3 bases from V and 0 bases from J, leaving 6 bases between. CDR3 length equals 15 residues. Written as DNA, the CDR3 is TGTGCCAGCAGCTTCTCGGACTCTGGGGCCAACGTCCTGACTTTC. Translated, it gives CASSFSDSGANVLTF. The full variable domain, in which reference TRBV11-2 and TRBJ2-6 provide the parts outside the CDR3, is EAGVAQSPRYKIIEKRQSVAFWCNPISGHATLYWYQQILGQGPKLLIQFQNNGVVDDSQLPKDRFSAERLKGVDSTLKIQPAKLEDSAVYLCASSFSDSGANVLTFGAGSRLTVL.

This clonotype showed up just a few times. The rearrangement joins TRBV20-1 to TRBJ1-5, with D possibly matching TRBD1 (5 bases). This CDR3 is built from 12 residues. Germline V gives CDR1 DFQATT, CDR2 SNEGSKA (reference sequence). V was trimmed by 3 bases and J by 4 bases, leaving 7 bases between them. The CDR3 loop is CSASRQNQPQHF. The CDR3 DNA reads as TGCAGTGCTAGCCGACAGAATCAGCCCCAGCATTTT.

The chain carries TRBV18 and TRBJ2-5; 13 bases match TRBD2. The trim removed 3 bases at V and 2 bases at J, leaving 6 bases unmatched. The CDR3 has 17 amino acids. Germline V lookup: CDR1 KGHSH, CDR2 LQKENI. CDR3 residues: CASSPRLAGGEQETQYF. The CDR3 DNA sequence: TGTGCCAGCTCACCCAGACTAGCGGGAGGAGAGCAAGAGACCCAGTACTTC.

This clonotype showed up just a few times. The CDR3 spells CASSTLLAQETQYF. In nucleotides, the CDR3 is TGTGCCAGCAGCACGTTACTAGCGCAAGAGACCCAGTACTTC. V usage is TRBV6-1 and J usage is TRBJ2-5, with 7 bases aligning to TRBD2. In germline, CDR1 is MNHNS, CDR2 SASEGT. V shed 6 bases and J 2 bases; nucleotides not matched to a gene: 6. The CDR3 runs to 14 residues.

This chain connects TRBV7-2 to TRBJ1-5, with D possibly being TRBD1 (5 bases). The V gene lost 4 bases and the J gene lost 4 bases, with 11 bases spanning the gap. CDR1 is SGHTA, CDR2 FQGNSA, per germline. CDR3 length equals 14 residues. Here the CDR3 reads CASSWGRANQPQHF. As DNA, the CDR3 is TGTGCCAGCAGCTGGGGCAGGGCGAATCAGCCCCAGCATTTT.

The genes are TRBV28 and TRBJ1-1; D gene unclear. The CDR3 runs to 11 residues. Looked up from germline, CDR1 is MDHEN and CDR2 is SYDVKM. V gave up 6 bases and J gave up 11 bases, with 13 bases separating them. Here the CDR3 reads CASSWWAGAFF. In DNA form, the CDR3 reads TGTGCCAGCAGCTGGTGGGCGGGGGCTTTCTTT.

Points on this clonotype: Likely a read error: the CDR3 ends without its conserved phenylalanine or tryptophan. The rearrangement links TRBV6-2 or TRBV6-3 to TRBJ2-3; the D is unclear. The germline CDR1 and CDR2 sequences are MNHEY and SVGEGT. Trimming left V 3 bases short and J 1 base short, with 11 bases between. This CDR3 is built from 15 residues. The CDR3 protein is CASSYRSQRTDTQYY. The CDR3 DNA sequence: TGTGCCAGCAGTTATCGGAGCCAACGCACAGATACGCAGTATTAT.